This record covers a single T cell receptor beta chain. Trimming removed 5 bases from V and 3 bases from J; junction bases left unmatched: 9. This CDR3 is 15 amino acids long. Germline V gives CDR1 MNHNS, CDR2 SASEGT. These data come from a study of T-cell reconstitution after alpha-beta-depleted transplantation in children. As it was prepared, the TCRbeta library received unique molecular identifiers. Each CDR3 protein gets one entry after TCRdb re-called the PCR reads with MiXCR. Of some 490,000 distinct CDR3 sequences listed, approximately 12% are singletons. The V and J genes are TRBV6-1 and TRBJ2-7; 8 bases agree with TRBD2. The clonotype originates from a human donor who donated a stem cell graft to a child with combined immunodeficiency. The sample in question was PBMCs from the stem cell graft donor, obtained from the stem cell graft. For the CDR3, the DNA is TGTGCCAGCAGTACCCCCGGGACTAGGAACTACGAGCAGTACTTC. Encoded protein: CASSTPGTRNYEQYF.